This is a list of T cell receptor beta chains from one sample in a study of regulatory T cells in long-lasting Graves disease. TCRdb analysed the multiplex PCR reads with MiXCR anew, one entry per CDR3 protein. The sample shows nearly 350,000 distinct CDR3 sequences, roughly a fifth of them seen only once. Here the sequenced sample was peripheral blood mononuclear cells (PBMCs), taken when the disease was refractory, from a patient treated with antithyroid drugs. The source is a female donor with Graves disease. CDR3s include the opening cysteine and the closing phenylalanine or tryptophan. Each record gives: clone size, V gene, J gene, D gene, CDR3 protein, CDR3 DNA. A D gene is named only where the DNA matches it firmly. The size of a clone is reported for some rows only, either as once, few or many, or as a class for expanded clones.

few	TRBV6-2/TRBV6-3	TRBJ2-7	TRBD1	CASSVTGIGPYEQYF	TGTGCCAGCAGTGTGACAGGGATCGGGCCCTACGAGCAGTACTTC
many	TRBV12-3/TRBV12-4	TRBJ2-5	NA	CASTPGRETQYF	TGTGCCAGCACGCCTGGACGAGAGACCCAGTACTTC
NA	TRBV5-1	TRBJ2-7	TRBD1	CASSTGQVSYEQYF	TGCGCCAGCAGTACGGGACAGGTGTCCTACGAGCAGTACTTC
many	TRBV12-3/TRBV12-4	TRBJ1-6	NA	CASSSDEYNSPLHF	TGTGCCAGCAGTTCGGACGAATATAATTCACCCCTCCACTTT
many	TRBV6-5	TRBJ1-1	NA	CASKLHGNTPMNTEAFF	TGTGCCAGCAAGTTACACGGTAACACACCGATGAACACTGAAGCTTTCTTT
many	TRBV3-1	TRBJ1-1	TRBD1	CASSQPTGRLAFF	TGTGCCAGCAGCCAACCGACAGGGCGTTTAGCTTTCTTT
many	TRBV12-3/TRBV12-4	TRBJ2-5	TRBD2	CASSLTRKRGNQETQYF	TGTGCCAGCAGTTTAACTAGAAAGCGGGGGAACCAAGAGACCCAGTACTTC
many	TRBV15	TRBJ2-7	NA	CATSRDLAGSGEQYF	TGTGCCACCAGCAGAGATTTAGCAGGTTCCGGCGAGCAGTACTTC
many	TRBV2	TRBJ2-7	TRBD1	CASSTMKDPVGTGDSYEQYF	TGTGCCAGCAGTACCATGAAAGATCCGGTTGGGACAGGGGATTCCTACGAGCAGTACTTC
NA	TRBV2	TRBJ2-7	NA	CASSLAGGNEQYF	TGTGCCAGCAGCTTGGCGGGTGGGAACGAGCAGTACTTC
NA	TRBV6-5	TRBJ1-1	TRBD1	CASSSGTGVFF	TGTGCCAGCAGTTCTGGGACAGGGGTTTTCTTT
NA	TRBV6-2/TRBV6-3	TRBJ1-5	NA	CASSYGRLSPPDRRNQPQHF	TGTGCCAGCAGTTACGGTAGACTTTCTCCCCCGGACAGACGCAATCAGCCCCAGCATTTT
many	TRBV3-1	TRBJ2-7	NA	CASSQVRGYEQYF	TGTGCCAGCAGCCAAGTCAGGGGTTACGAGCAGTACTTC
NA	TRBV20-1	TRBJ2-4	NA	CSALPGDHSGMKPLAIGNIQYF	TGCAGTGCCCTCCCTGGGGACCACAGCGGTATGAAACCCTTAGCCATTGGAAACATTCAGTACTTC
few	TRBV4-3	TRBJ1-2	NA	CASSQDLVAGKSYGYTF	TGCGCCAGCAGCCAAGATCTGGTCGCAGGGAAAAGCTATGGCTACACCTTC
NA	TRBV4-1	TRBJ1-4	NA	CASSQPGAPGEKLFF	TGCGCCAGCAGCCAACCCGGGGCTCCGGGTGAAAAACTGTTTTTT
NA	TRBV28	TRBJ2-1	TRBD2	CASSPTSGWYNEQFF	TGTGCCAGCAGTCCGACTAGCGGGTGGTACAATGAGCAGTTCTTC
many	TRBV20-1	TRBJ1-6	NA	CSAPQNRDNSPLHF	TGCAGTGCCCCTCAGAACAGGGACAATTCACCCCTCCACTTT
many	TRBV2	TRBJ1-1	NA	CAREGRTEAFF	TGTGCCAGGGAGGGGCGAACTGAAGCTTTCTTT
many	TRBV20-1	TRBJ1-4	NA	CSARAGRLNEKLFF	TGCAGTGCTAGAGCCGGCAGGCTTAATGAAAAACTGTTTTTT
many	TRBV6-5	TRBJ1-1	NA	CASSYPPDEAFF	TGTGCCAGCAGTTACCCTCCCGATGAAGCTTTCTTT
NA	TRBV15	TRBJ2-7	TRBD1	CATSSNRGAYEQYF	TGTGCCACCAGCAGCAACAGGGGGGCCTACGAGCAGTACTTC
NA	TRBV12-3/TRBV12-4	TRBJ2-1	NA	CASSSAGSEQFF	TGTGCCAGCAGCTCGGCGGGGAGTGAGCAGTTCTTC
many	TRBV7-2	TRBJ2-6	NA	CASSLEGRSGANVLTF	TGTGCCAGCAGCTTAGAGGGCCGCTCTGGGGCCAACGTCCTGACTTTC
many	TRBV6-1	TRBJ2-2	NA	CASGHLNTGELFF	TGTGCCAGCGGACACTTGAACACCGGGGAGCTGTTTTTT
many	TRBV5-5	TRBJ2-7	NA	CASSLSGTAYEQYF	TGTGCCAGCAGCTTATCAGGGACCGCCTACGAGCAGTACTTC
many	TRBV7-2	TRBJ2-5	TRBD2	CASSLVSGLAEETQYF	TGTGCCAGCAGCTTAGTATCCGGACTAGCGGAAGAGACCCAGTACTTC
many	TRBV6-5	TRBJ1-2	NA	CASSYRGWDGYTF	TGTGCCAGCAGTTACAGGGGCTGGGATGGCTACACCTTC
many	TRBV11-2	TRBJ2-7	NA	CASSPVGVGQYF	TGTGCCAGCAGCCCCGTGGGCGTAGGGCAGTACTTC
NA	TRBV4-1	TRBJ1-5	NA	CASSQPPPGGNQPQHF	TGCGCCAGCAGCCAACCCCCCCCGGGCGGGAATCAGCCCCAGCATTTT
many	TRBV2	TRBJ1-1	TRBD1	CAGTGEGTEAFF	TGTGCCGGGACAGGGGAGGGTACTGAAGCTTTCTTT
NA	TRBV6-2/TRBV6-3	TRBJ2-2	TRBD1	CASSYTLTGSAGELFF	TGTGCCAGCAGTTACACATTGACAGGGAGCGCCGGGGAGCTGTTTTTT
many	TRBV10-2	TRBJ1-2	NA	CASSGETYGYTF	TGCGCCAGCAGTGGTGAGACCTATGGCTACACCTTC
many	TRBV28	TRBJ2-7	NA	CASSFWPELRRDGTYEQYF	TGTGCCAGCAGTTTTTGGCCCGAATTACGTAGGGACGGTACCTACGAGCAGTACTTC
once	TRBV9	TRBJ1-5	NA	CASSVGGGGTQPQHF	TGTGCCAGCAGCGTAGGTGGGGGAGGGACTCAGCCCCAGCATTTT
few	TRBV4-1	TRBJ2-7	TRBD2	CASSQEDGRGLAGFTYEQYF	TGCGCCAGCAGCCAAGAAGATGGGAGAGGACTAGCGGGCTTTACCTACGAGCAGTACTTC
many	TRBV10-3	TRBJ2-6	TRBD1	CAISSGTGSSGANVLTF	TGTGCCATCAGTTCCGGGACAGGGAGCTCTGGGGCCAACGTCCTGACTTTC
NA	TRBV7-3	TRBJ2-7	NA	CASSLKARGNAYEQYF	TGTGCCAGCAGCTTAAAAGCCCGAGGCAACGCCTACGAGCAGTACTTC
NA	TRBV7-9	TRBJ2-2	TRBD2	CASSLPGLAGENTGELFF	TGTGCCAGCAGCTTACCGGGACTAGCGGGAGAGAACACCGGGGAGCTGTTTTTT
many	TRBV28	TRBJ1-2	NA	CASSLSGQIYGYTF	TGTGCCAGCAGTTTGAGTGGCCAGATCTATGGCTACACCTTC
many	TRBV24-1	TRBJ2-7	TRBD1	CATSDGRGREQYF	TGTGCCACCAGTGATGGTAGGGGGCGCGAGCAGTACTTC
many	TRBV11-2	TRBJ2-7	NA	CASSLGGGGHEQYF	TGTGCCAGCAGCTTAGGAGGGGGAGGCCACGAGCAGTACTTC
NA	TRBV29-1	TRBJ2-1	TRBD2	CSVEDRVAGVNEQFF	TGCAGCGTTGAAGATCGAGTAGCGGGAGTGAATGAGCAGTTCTTC
few	TRBV19	TRBJ1-4	NA	CASMSGRVGEKLFF	TGTGCCAGTATGTCCGGCAGAGTTGGGGAAAAACTGTTTTTT
many	TRBV28	TRBJ1-5	NA	CASSSTVAAPDYSNQPQHF	TGTGCCAGCAGTTCGACAGTGGCAGCGCCCGATTATAGCAATCAGCCCCAGCATTTT
many	TRBV5-1	TRBJ2-7	TRBD1	CASSVAGTDSYEQYF	TGCGCCAGCAGCGTAGCCGGGACAGATTCCTACGAGCAGTACTTC
NA	TRBV11-3	TRBJ2-7	NA	CASSFSGRRAGEQYF	NA
many	TRBV15	TRBJ1-4	NA	CATSVRDLNEKLFF	TGTGCCACCAGCGTTCGGGACCTCAATGAAAAACTGTTTTTT
many	TRBV29-1	TRBJ1-1	NA	CSVDRAEDTEAFF	TGCAGCGTTGATAGGGCGGAGGATACTGAAGCTTTCTTT